The 9 T cell receptor beta chains below were found in one sample sequenced in a study of T-cell memory formation after mild COVID-19. TCRdb used MiXCR to reprocess the 5' RACE reads, holding one entry per CDR3 protein. Of under 250,000 distinct CDR3 sequences in the sample, 9% to 10% were seen once. The sample comprised PBMCs or a T cell subset sorted from them (not recorded which). These receptors all come from a man between 18 and 35 years old who had mild COVID-19 (a few samples of this study predate the infection). Cell type and time point are not known.

This clonotype was seen only a few times. The V and J genes are TRBV15 and TRBJ2-4; D unclear. Germline lookup yields CDR1 LNHNV and CDR2 YYDKDF (reference sequence). V gave up 0 bases and J gave up 2 bases, with 8 bases separating them. The CDR3 contains 15 residues. CDR3 region: CATSRDWGPKNIQYF. For the CDR3, the DNA is TGTGCCACCAGCAGAGATTGGGGTCCCAAAAACATTCAGTACTTC.

This chain connects TRBV7-8 to TRBJ2-5, with TRBD1 identical over 10 bases. The CDR3 is made up of 15 amino acids. V shed 5 bases, J shed 4 bases, and the junction held 7 bases outside the gene matches. Germline CDR1 and CDR2: SGHVS and FQNEAQ. The CDR3 reads CASSPPGQGRETQYF. DNA of the CDR3: TGTGCCAGCAGCCCTCCGGGACAGGGGCGAGAGACCCAGTACTTC.

There are many counts of this clonotype. This chain connects TRBV5-5 to TRBJ2-2; perhaps TRBD1 as D (5 bases). Looked up from germline, CDR1 is SGHKS and CDR2 is YYEKEE (reference sequence). Trimming took 1 base from V and 1 from J, leaving 11 bases between them. This CDR3 is 16 amino acids long. CDR3 DNA: TGTGCCAGCAGCTTGTTCCAGGGAATGAACACCGGGGAGCTGTTTTTT. This codes for CASSLFQGMNTGELFF. Drawing the rest from reference TRBV5-5 and TRBJ2-2, the complete variable domain is DAGVTQSPTHLIKTRGQQVTLRCSPISGHKSVSWYQQVLGQGPQFIFQYYEKEERGRGNFPDRFSARQFPNYSSELNVNALLLGDSALYLCASSLFQGMNTGELFFGEGSRLTVL.

This clonotype was seen only a few times. The rearrangement joins TRBV28 to TRBJ2-7, with a possible D match to TRBD1 (6 bases). The V gene lost 4 bases and the J gene lost 2 bases, with 15 bases spanning the gap. This CDR3 contains 15 residues. Germline V lookup: CDR1 MDHEN, CDR2 SYDVKM. The CDR3 DNA is TGTGCCAGCAGTTCACAGGGATTTAGAGCCTACGAGCAGTACGTC. The encoded protein is CASSSQGFRAYEQYV.

This clonotype was detected a few times. This sequence joins TRBV5-6 and TRBJ2-7, with 7 bases matching TRBD1. The CDR3 is 15 amino acids. Unmatched junction bases numbered 9, after V lost 0 bases and J lost 6 bases. Germline V gene lookup returns CDR1 SGHDT and CDR2 YYEEEE. The CDR3 protein is CASSLGRGTASEQYV. Here the CDR3 DNA reads TGTGCCAGCAGCTTGGGACGTGGGACAGCCTCCGAGCAGTACGTC.

This sequence joins TRBV4-1 and TRBJ1-1; 7 nucleotides line up with TRBD1. This CDR3 has 14 residues. Per the germline V gene, CDR1 is MGHRA and CDR2 is YSYEKL. The V gene end was trimmed by 4 bases and the J gene end by 5 bases; junction bases not matched to a gene: 7. CDR3 nucleotide sequence: TGCGCCAGCAGCCCTACAGGGGCAAGGACTGAAGCTTTCTTT. Translating gives CASSPTGARTEAFF.

Many counts were recorded for this clonotype. The V gene is TRBV7-6, the J gene TRBJ2-1; 9 bases are shared with TRBD1. J was trimmed by 8 bases and V by 3 bases; bases with no gene match: 11. The CDR3 contains 16 residues. Germline V gives CDR1 SGHVS, CDR2 FNYEAQ. Here the CDR3 reads CASSFFGGQGVYEQFF. CDR3 DNA sequence: TGTGCCAGCAGCTTTTTCGGGGGACAGGGTGTGTATGAGCAGTTCTTC.

This clonotype was counted only a few times. V usage is TRBV11-2 and J usage is TRBJ2-5, with D tentatively TRBD1 or TRBD2 (5 bases each). This CDR3 contains 13 residues. The ends were cut back, 6 bases at V and 5 bases at J, with 13 bases in the middle. Germline V gene sequence: CDR1 SGHAT, CDR2 FQNNGV. The CDR3 loop is CASSRGVPETQYF. In DNA, the CDR3 is TGTGCCAGCAGTCGAGGGGTGCCCGAGACCCAGTACTTC.

V and J are TRBV18 and TRBJ2-5, with 9 bases aligning to TRBD1. CDR3 length equals 14 residues. Germline values: CDR1 KGHSH, CDR2 LQKENI. Trimming cost V 5 bases and J 10 bases; bases outside gene matches: 11. CDR3 in DNA: TGTGCCAGCTCATATGGACAGGGGCCGCGGGACCAGTACTTC. As protein: CASSYGQGPRDQYF.